The 8 T cell receptor beta chains below all came from one sample that was sequenced in a study of blood T cell repertoires in COVID-19. TCRdb keeps only in-frame clones here, not all; method: immunoSEQ multiplex PCR. The table has more than 200,000 clones, around 82% seen once; the top ten hold approximately 8.6%. Sequences were obtained from peripheral blood. Receptors were obtained from a man aged 40-49 years with active or convalescent COVID-19.

The chain joins TRBV6-5 to TRBJ1-1, with a weak D call TRBD1 (5 bases). The germline gives CDR1 MNHEY, CDR2 SVGAGI. The ends were cut back, 5 bases at V and 3 bases at J, with 13 bases in the middle. CDR3 length equals 14 residues. CDR3 region: CASSPYPGDTEAFF. CDR3 bases: TGTGCCAGCAGTCCCTACCCGGGGGACACTGAAGCTTTCTTT.

The rearrangement uses TRBV6-6 and TRBJ2-3; the match to TRBD2 covers 10 bases. The ends lost 4 bases at V and 4 bases at J; junction bases unmatched: 8. Germline loops: CDR1 MNHNY, CDR2 SVGAGI (reference sequence). CDR3 length: 16 residues. CDR3 amino acids: CASSSPPAGGADTQYF. The CDR3 nucleotides are TGTGCCAGCAGTTCACCCCCAGCGGGAGGGGCAGATACGCAGTATTTT.

This clone occurred once. The V call is TRBV30, the J call TRBJ1-1; D gene uncertain. V shed 2 bases and J shed 8 bases, with 12 bases lying between them. Germline CDR1 reads GTSNPN; CDR2 reads SVGIG (reference sequence). The CDR3 is 12 residues long. CDR3 residues: CAWSPSGMEAFF. CDR3 DNA: TGTGCCTGGAGTCCCTCAGGAATGGAAGCTTTCTTT.

The genes are TRBV13 and TRBJ1-3; D perhaps matches TRBD1 (6 bases). Trimming removed 4 bases at V and 0 bases at J, with 19 bases between. The CDR3 is made up of 18 amino acids. Germline loops: CDR1 PRHDT, CDR2 FYEKMQ (reference sequence). CDR3 in amino acids: CASSSYLDDRTSGNTIYF. CDR3 nucleotide sequence: TGTGCCAGCAGCTCCTATCTAGATGACAGGACCTCTGGAAACACCATATATTTT.

The genes are TRBV11-3 and TRBJ1-4, with unresolved D. Trimming took off 5 bases at V and 3 bases at J, with 13 bases between the two ends. The CDR3 has 15 amino acids. Germline-derived CDR1 and CDR2 are SGHNT and YENEEA. DNA of the CDR3: TGTGCCAGCAGCCCCCGGAGGACCTCTAATGAAAAACTGTTTTTT. Protein: CASSPRRTSNEKLFF.

The genes are TRBV15 and TRBJ1-3, with TRBD1 identical over 9 bases. Germline V gene data show CDR1 as LNHNV and CDR2 as YYDKDF (reference sequence). The V gene end was trimmed by 0 bases and the J gene end by 0 bases; junction bases not matched to a gene: 12. This CDR3 region has 20 residues. The CDR3 region is CATSRDRDRVPFFSGNTIYF. CDR3 DNA sequence: TGTGCCACCAGCAGAGATAGGGACAGGGTTCCCTTTTTCTCTGGAAACACCATATATTTT.

This clone has just a few counts. This chain uses TRBV28 with TRBJ2-5, with 13 positions matching TRBD2. The CDR3 sequence is 16 residues long. Germline V CDR1 and CDR2: MDHEN, SYDVKM. The J segment lost 3 bases and the V segment lost 5 bases, leaving 6 bases of the junction unmatched. For the CDR3, the DNA is TGTGCCAGCAGTCCCTACGGACTAGCGGGGGAAGAGACCCAGTACTTC. Protein: CASSPYGLAGEETQYF.

The chain links TRBV24-1 to TRBJ2-5; no clear D. The V and J ends lost 3 bases and 1 base respectively, with 11 bases between them. The germline gives CDR1 KGHDR, CDR2 SFDVKD. This CDR3 has 15 residues. Here the CDR3 reads CATSDPTSTQETQYF. CDR3 sequence (DNA): TGTGCCACCAGTGATCCGACTTCAACCCAAGAGACCCAGTACTTC.